This note documents a single T cell receptor (beta chain) sequence. Sequencing used immunoSEQ multiplex PCR; TCRdb keeps in-frame clones, though not all of them. The data show 150,000 or so clones, roughly 90% seen once. The sample is drawn from a study of control samples from healthy donors and cancer patients. Germline V gene sequence: CDR1 SGHVT, CDR2 SQSDAQ. The CDR3 length is 16 residues. Trimming removed 0 bases from V and 6 bases from J; junction bases left unmatched: 10. The sample consisted of blood. The source of this sequence is a man aged 18 to 35 in good health. The rearrangement links TRBV7-4 to TRBJ2-5; 7 bases match TRBD2. The CDR3 nucleotides read TGTGCCAGCAGCTTAGCCAGCGGGGCCCTCGGTAAGACCCAGTACTTC. Protein product: CASSLASGALGKTQYF.